Here is one T cell receptor beta chain with its context. Its antigen is still unknown. This sample is part of a study of cytomegalovirus exposure and HLA in healthy donors. Study outcomes and limitations: An analysis done earlier found most TCR beta V segments productive about 87% or about 30% of the time. Later analysis suggested links between common viral pathogens and several top significant clusters.

Primers: 60 Vbeta forward and 13 Jbeta reverse. TCRdb's table, derived via immunoSEQ multiplex PCR, lists solely in-frame clones and lacks some. The sample has fewer than 200,000 clones, more than 65% seen once; the top ten hold about 1.3%. CDR3 length: 13 amino acids. The V and J ends lost 7 bases and 5 bases, in that order; junction bases with no gene match: 3. Germline V CDR1 and CDR2: SGHNT, YENEEA. The chain couples TRBV11-3 to TRBJ2-1; TRBD2 aligns across 9 bases. The sequenced sample consisted of PBMCs. The origin of this receptor is a girl aged 2 to 9 in good health and CMV-seropositive. Here the CDR3 reads CASTSGINNEQFF. The CDR3, as DNA: TGTGCCAGCACTAGCGGGATCAACAATGAGCAGTTCTTC.